This TCR beta chain was sequenced in a study of T cell responses to AZD1222 COVID-19 vaccine. The ends lost 3 bases at V and 3 bases at J; junction bases unmatched: 8. Per germline, CDR1 ENHRY and CDR2 SYGVKD. This CDR3 spans 16 amino acids. Sequencing was performed with immunoSEQ multiplex PCR; in TCRdb, only in-frame clones are kept and a portion is missing. Counted here are roughly 150,000 clones, approximately 90% occurring once; the ten biggest clones make up around 0.98%. This chain uses TRBV10-3 with TRBJ2-1, with 7 bases lining up with TRBD1. The sequences come from peripheral blood, collected 28 days after the second AZD1222 dose. The TCR comes from an adult who received the AZD1222 COVID-19 vaccine. The CDR3 nucleotides read TGTGCCATCAGTGACCCGACAGGGCCCGTCTACAATGAGCAGTTCTTC. Encoded protein: CAISDPTGPVYNEQFF.